The present T cell receptor beta chain was sequenced within a study of blood T cell repertoires in COVID-19. Study as a whole: Acute and convalescent COVID-19 specimens originated in the United States, Italy and Spain. Sample material is recorded as cDNA or gDNA derived from T cells, B-cell-depleted T cells, or PBMCs.

Authors' data handling: Amplification with reference gene primers provided the estimates of nucleated cell counts. The method was immunoSEQ multiplex PCR; TCRdb's version includes in-frame clones alone and lacks a portion of them. V and J calls and clone size are those listed in that table; D and trimming were worked out from the DNA. This repertoire shows around 200,000 clones, around 91% found once; its top ten account for 0.62%. With V trimmed by 4 bases and J by 6 bases, 10 bases remained unmatched. The CDR3 length is 16 residues. Germline CDR1 is MGHRA and CDR2 is YSYEKL. This clonotype was obtained from a man aged 45-65 years with acute or convalescent COVID-19. The chain carries TRBV4-1 and TRBJ2-1; TRBD1 agrees at 9 bases. Sample: peripheral blood. CDR3 coding DNA: TGCGCCAGCAGCCTCCCACCCGGGACAGGGTCCAATGAGCAGTTCTTC. Translation gives CASSLPPGTGSNEQFF.